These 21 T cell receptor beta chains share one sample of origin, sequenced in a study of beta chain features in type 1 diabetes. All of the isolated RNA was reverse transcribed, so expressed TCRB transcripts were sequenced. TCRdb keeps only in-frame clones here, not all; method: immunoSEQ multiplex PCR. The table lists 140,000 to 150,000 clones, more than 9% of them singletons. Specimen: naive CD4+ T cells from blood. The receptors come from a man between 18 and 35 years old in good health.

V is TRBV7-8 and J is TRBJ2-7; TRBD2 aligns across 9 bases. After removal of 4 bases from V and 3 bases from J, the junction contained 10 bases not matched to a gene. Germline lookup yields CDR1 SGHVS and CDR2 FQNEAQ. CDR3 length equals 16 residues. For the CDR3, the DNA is TGTGCCAGCAGCTCTTTAGCGGGGGCGAACAACTACGAGCAGTACTTC. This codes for CASSSLAGANNYEQYF.

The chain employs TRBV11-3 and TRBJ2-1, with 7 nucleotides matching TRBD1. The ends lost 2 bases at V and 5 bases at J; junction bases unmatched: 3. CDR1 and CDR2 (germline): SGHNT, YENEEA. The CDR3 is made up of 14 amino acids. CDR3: CASSLYRGDNEQFF. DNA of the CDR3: TGTGCCAGCAGCTTATACAGGGGTGACAATGAGCAGTTCTTC.

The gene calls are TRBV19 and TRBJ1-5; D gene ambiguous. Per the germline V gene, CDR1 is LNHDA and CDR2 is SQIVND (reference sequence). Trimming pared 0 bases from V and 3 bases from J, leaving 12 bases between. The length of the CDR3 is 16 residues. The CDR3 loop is CASSIDHVQINQPQHF. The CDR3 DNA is TGTGCCAGTAGTATAGATCATGTGCAGATCAATCAGCCCCAGCATTTT.

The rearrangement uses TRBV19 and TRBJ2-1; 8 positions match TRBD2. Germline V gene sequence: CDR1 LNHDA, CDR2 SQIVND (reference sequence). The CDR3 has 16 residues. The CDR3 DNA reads TGTGGTGCGAATCCGGGCGGGGGGAGCTCCTACAATGAGCAGTTCTTC. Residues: CGANPGGGSSYNEQFF.

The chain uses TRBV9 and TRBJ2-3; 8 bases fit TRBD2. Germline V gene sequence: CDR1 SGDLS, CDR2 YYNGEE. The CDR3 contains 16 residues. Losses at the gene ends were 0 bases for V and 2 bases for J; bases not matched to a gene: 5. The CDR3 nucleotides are TGTGCCAGCAGCGTAGTTACTAGCGGAAACACAGATACGCAGTATTTT. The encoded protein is CASSVVTSGNTDTQYF.

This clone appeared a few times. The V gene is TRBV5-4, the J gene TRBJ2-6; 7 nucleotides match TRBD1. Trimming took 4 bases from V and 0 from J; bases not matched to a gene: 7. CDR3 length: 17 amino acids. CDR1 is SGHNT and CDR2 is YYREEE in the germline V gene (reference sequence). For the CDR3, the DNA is TGTGCCAGCAGCATTAACAGGGGAAGCTCTGGGGCCAACGTCCTGACTTTC. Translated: CASSINRGSSGANVLTF.

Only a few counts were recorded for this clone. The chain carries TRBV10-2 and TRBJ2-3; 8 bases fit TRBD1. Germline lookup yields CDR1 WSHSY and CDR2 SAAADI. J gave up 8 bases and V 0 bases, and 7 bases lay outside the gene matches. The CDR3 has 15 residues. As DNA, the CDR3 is TGCGCCAGCAGTGAGTCTATCAGGGGGCAAGGTACGCAGTATTTT. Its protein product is CASSESIRGQGTQYF.

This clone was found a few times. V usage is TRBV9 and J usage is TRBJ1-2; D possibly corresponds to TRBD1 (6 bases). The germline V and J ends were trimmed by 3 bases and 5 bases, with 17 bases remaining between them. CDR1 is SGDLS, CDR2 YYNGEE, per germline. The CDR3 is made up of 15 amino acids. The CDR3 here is CASSANRDITYGYTF. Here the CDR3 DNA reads TGTGCCAGCAGCGCCAACCGGGACATTACTTATGGCTACACCTTC.

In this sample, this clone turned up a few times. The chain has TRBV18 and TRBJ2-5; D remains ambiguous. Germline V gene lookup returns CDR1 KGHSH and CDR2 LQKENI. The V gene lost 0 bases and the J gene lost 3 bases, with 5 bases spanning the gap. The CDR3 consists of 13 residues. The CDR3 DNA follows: TGTGCCAGCTCACCACCGAGTGAAGAGACCCAGTACTTC. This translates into CASSPPSEETQYF.

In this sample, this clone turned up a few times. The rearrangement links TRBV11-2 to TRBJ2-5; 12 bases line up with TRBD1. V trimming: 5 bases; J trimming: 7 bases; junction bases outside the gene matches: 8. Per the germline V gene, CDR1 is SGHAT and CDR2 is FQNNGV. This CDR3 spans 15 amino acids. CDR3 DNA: TGTGCCAGCAGCGAGGGACAGGGGGCATACGGGACCCAGTACTTC. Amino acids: CASSEGQGAYGTQYF.

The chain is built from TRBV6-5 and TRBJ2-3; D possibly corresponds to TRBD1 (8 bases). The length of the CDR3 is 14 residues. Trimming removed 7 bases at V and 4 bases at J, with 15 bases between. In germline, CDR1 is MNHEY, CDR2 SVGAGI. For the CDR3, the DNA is TGTGCCAGCAAAACAGGGGGGGCGGCAGATACGCAGTATTTT. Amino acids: CASKTGGAADTQYF.

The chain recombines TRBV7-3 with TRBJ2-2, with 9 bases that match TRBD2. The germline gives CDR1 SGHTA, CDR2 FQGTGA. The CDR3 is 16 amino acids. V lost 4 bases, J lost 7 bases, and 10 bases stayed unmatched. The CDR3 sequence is CASSSRGSGGSGELFF. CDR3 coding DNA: TGTGCCAGCAGCTCCCGGGGTAGCGGGGGAAGCGGGGAGCTGTTTTTT.

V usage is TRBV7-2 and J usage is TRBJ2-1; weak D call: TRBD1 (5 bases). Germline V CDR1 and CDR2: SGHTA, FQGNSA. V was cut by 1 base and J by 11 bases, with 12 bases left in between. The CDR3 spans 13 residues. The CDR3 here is CASSLEGWTQQFF. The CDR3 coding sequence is TGTGCCAGCAGCTTAGAGGGGTGGACCCAGCAGTTCTTC.

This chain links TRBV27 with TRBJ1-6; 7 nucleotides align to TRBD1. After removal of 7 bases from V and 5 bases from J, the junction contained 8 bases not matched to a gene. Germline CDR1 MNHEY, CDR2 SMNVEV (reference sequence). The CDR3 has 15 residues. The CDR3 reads CASTTGRLDNSPLHF. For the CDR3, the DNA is TGTGCCAGCACGACAGGGAGGTTGGATAATTCACCCCTCCACTTT.

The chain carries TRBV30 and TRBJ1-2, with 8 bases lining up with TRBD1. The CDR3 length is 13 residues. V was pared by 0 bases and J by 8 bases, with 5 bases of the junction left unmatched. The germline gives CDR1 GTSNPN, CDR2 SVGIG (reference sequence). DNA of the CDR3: TGTGCCTGGAGTGTACACGGACAGGGCGGCTACACCTTC. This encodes CAWSVHGQGGYTF.

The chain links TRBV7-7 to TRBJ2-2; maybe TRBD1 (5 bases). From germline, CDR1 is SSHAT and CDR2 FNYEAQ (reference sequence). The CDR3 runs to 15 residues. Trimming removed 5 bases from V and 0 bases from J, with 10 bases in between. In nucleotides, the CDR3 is TGTGCCAGCAGCCCGGACACAACGAACACCGGGGAGCTGTTTTTT. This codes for CASSPDTTNTGELFF.

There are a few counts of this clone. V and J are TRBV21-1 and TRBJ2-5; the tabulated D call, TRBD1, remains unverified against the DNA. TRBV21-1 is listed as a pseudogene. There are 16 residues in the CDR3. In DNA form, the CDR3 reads TGTGCCAGCAGAGCGTGGGGCCGGATGTACCAAGAGACCCAGTACTTC. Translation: CASRAWGRMYQETQYF.

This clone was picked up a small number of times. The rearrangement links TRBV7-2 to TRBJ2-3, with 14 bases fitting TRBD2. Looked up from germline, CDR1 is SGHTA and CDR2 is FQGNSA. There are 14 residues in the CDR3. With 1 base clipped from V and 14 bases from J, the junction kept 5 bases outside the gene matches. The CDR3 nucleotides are TGTGCCAGCAGCTTAGGGACTAGCGGGGGGCGGCCGTATTTT. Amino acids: CASSLGTSGGRPYF.

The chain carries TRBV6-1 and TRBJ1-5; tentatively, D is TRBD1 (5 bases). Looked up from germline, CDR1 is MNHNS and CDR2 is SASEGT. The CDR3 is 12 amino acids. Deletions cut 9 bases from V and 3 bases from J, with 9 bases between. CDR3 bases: TGTGCCAGTAGGGGTATCAATCAGCCCCAGCATTTT. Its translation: CASRGINQPQHF.

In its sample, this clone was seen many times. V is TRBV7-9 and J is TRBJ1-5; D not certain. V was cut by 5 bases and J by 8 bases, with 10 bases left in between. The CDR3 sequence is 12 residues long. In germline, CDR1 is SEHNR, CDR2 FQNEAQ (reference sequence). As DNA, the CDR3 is TGTGCCAGCAGCGGAGGTGGGAAGCCCCAGCATTTT. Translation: CASSGGGKPQHF.

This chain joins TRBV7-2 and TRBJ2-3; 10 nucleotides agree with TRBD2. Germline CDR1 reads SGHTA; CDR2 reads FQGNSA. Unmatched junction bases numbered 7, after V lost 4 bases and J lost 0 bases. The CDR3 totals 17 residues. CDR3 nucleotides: TGTGCCAGCAGCTATAGCGGGGGGCCAACTAGCACAGATACGCAGTATTTT. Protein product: CASSYSGGPTSTDTQYF.